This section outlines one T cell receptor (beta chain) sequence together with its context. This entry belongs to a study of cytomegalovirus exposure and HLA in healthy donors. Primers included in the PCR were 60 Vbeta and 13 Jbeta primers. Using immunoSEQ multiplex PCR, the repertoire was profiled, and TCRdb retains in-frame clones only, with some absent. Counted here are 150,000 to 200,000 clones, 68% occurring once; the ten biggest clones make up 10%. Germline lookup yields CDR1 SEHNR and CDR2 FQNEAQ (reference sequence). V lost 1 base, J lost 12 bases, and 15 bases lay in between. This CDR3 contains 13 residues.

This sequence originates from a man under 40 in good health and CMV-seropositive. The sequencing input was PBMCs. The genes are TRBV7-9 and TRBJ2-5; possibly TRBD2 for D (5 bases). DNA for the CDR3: TGTGCCAGCAGCTTAGGTTCCGAGGGCTTGGAGTACTTC. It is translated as CASSLGSEGLEYF. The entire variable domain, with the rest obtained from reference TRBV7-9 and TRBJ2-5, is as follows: DTGVSQNPRHKITKRGQNVTFRCDPISEHNRLYWYRQTLGQGPEFLTYFQNEAQLEKSRLLSDRFSAERPKGSFSTLEIQRTEQGDSAMYLCASSLGSEGLEYFGPGTRLLVL.